Below are 9 T cell receptor beta chains sequenced from a single sample in a study of blood T cells in healthy people across ages (dated by TCRdb to the mid-2010s). The library relied on 5' RACE. The instrument was an Illumina HiSeq 2500. The second PCR ran for about 6 to 12 cycles and used a J-beta primer mix along with a sample-barcoded 5' primer. TCRdb handled the public reads itself, with Q25 trimming in fastp and clone calling in MiXCR, and kept productive beta chains. Each entry merges the rows of one CDR3 protein and shows their most common DNA and genes. The sample table shows 780,000 or so distinct CDR3 sequences, and approximately 25% are seen once. Together, the top ten hold approximately 3.7% of the sample. These same data were also listed under a study on T cells of mothers and their children.

What was sequenced was blood. The receptors were sampled from a boy aged 5-17 years in good health.

The chain uses TRBV5-1 and TRBJ2-2, with unresolved D. The CDR3 has 14 amino acids. Germline lookup yields CDR1 SGHRS and CDR2 YFSETQ. V lost 5 bases to trimming and J lost 3 bases, with 11 bases between them. In DNA, the CDR3 is TGCGCCAGCAGAGGTGGACCCGACACCGGGGAGCTGTTTTTT. Protein: CASRGGPDTGELFF.

This clonotype has more than one count but fewer than ten. The rearrangement uses TRBV4-1 and TRBJ2-3; 7 positions match TRBD2. V was pared by 0 bases and J by 2 bases, with 5 bases of the junction left unmatched. Germline V gives CDR1 MGHRA, CDR2 YSYEKL. The CDR3 totals 16 residues. As DNA, the CDR3 is TGCGCCAGCAGCCAAGATTGGGGGGGAGACACAGATACGCAGTATTTT. Protein product: CASSQDWGGDTDTQYF.

This clonotype was seen only a few times. The chain is built from TRBV12-3 or TRBV12-4 and TRBJ1-3; D remains unclear. V was cut by 3 bases and J by 4 bases, with 10 bases left in between. The CDR3 has 14 residues. The CDR3 reads CASSFLASGNTIYF. In DNA form, the CDR3 reads TGTGCCAGCAGTTTTCTGGCCTCAGGAAACACCATATATTTT.

This clonotype was counted between two and nine times. This sequence joins TRBV5-1 and TRBJ1-1; 8 nucleotides line up with TRBD1. Germline CDR1 and CDR2: SGHRS and YFSETQ. V lost 3 bases, J lost 2 bases, and 9 bases stayed unmatched. The CDR3 has 16 residues. The CDR3 sequence: CASSWGQEIDNTEAFF. The CDR3 region has the DNA TGCGCCAGCAGCTGGGGACAGGAAATCGACAACACTGAAGCTTTCTTT.

In its sample, this clonotype was seen a few times. The chain employs TRBV5-6 and TRBJ2-5; D not resolved. The tail of the sequence fits TRBJ2-7 better, so the J call may be wrong. CDR3 size: 15 residues. Germline lookup yields CDR1 SGHDT and CDR2 YYEEEE. CDR3 amino acids: CASSSTSRLTYEQYF. CDR3 coding DNA: TGTGCCAGCAGCTCGACGTCCAGACTCACCTACGAGCAGTACTTC.

The chain combines TRBV7-8 with TRBJ1-2, with D maybe TRBD1 (5 bases). Germline loops: CDR1 SGHVS, CDR2 FQNEAQ. This CDR3 is 13 amino acids long. V lost 5 bases and J 5 bases, leaving 12 bases between the germline ends. The CDR3 DNA follows: TGTGCCAGCAGCCAGCTTCGACAGTATGGCTACACCTTC. Translating it yields CASSQLRQYGYTF.

This clonotype has a handful of counts. This chain uses TRBV10-3 with TRBJ1-2; TRBD1 matches 7 bases. The CDR3 sequence is 15 residues long. CDR1 and CDR2 (germline): ENHRY, SYGVKD. The J segment lost 14 bases and the V segment lost 6 bases, leaving 21 bases of the junction unmatched. This CDR3 reads CAIRYRDSAPLTVTF. CDR3 coding DNA: TGTGCCATCAGGTACCGGGACAGTGCCCCTTTGACGGTAACCTTC.

V gene TRBV15 combines with J gene TRBJ1-4; D ambiguous. From germline, CDR1 is LNHNV and CDR2 YYDKDF (reference sequence). V was shortened by 4 bases and J by 0 bases, with 9 bases between the two germline ends. This CDR3 has 15 residues. The CDR3 is CATSTRETTNEKLFF. DNA of the CDR3: TGTGCCACCAGCACCCGGGAAACAACTAATGAAAAACTGTTTTTT.

The chain combines TRBV20-1 with TRBJ2-4; D is unresolved. Trimming removed 0 bases at V and 2 bases at J, with 8 bases between. Germline lookup yields CDR1 DFQATT and CDR2 SNEGSKA (reference sequence). The CDR3 covers 14 residues. CDR3 coding DNA: TGCAGTGCTAGAGATGGCCATACCAAAAACATTCAGTACTTC. This gives the protein CSARDGHTKNIQYF.